The rows below give T cell receptor beta chains drawn from one sample of a study of response to subunit inactivated influenza vaccine. Using its own MiXCR run on the RT-PCR reads, TCRdb lists one record per CDR3 protein. The sample holds about 500,000 distinct CDR3 sequences, about 15% seen once. Sequencing was performed on CD4+ T cells sorted from PBMCs, taken roughly 24 months after vaccination. All receptors derive from a man aged 50 to 69 who received an inactivated influenza vaccine. Each CDR3 is given with its conserved first and last residue. A D gene is named only where the DNA matches it firmly. Rows may omit the clone size; those that give it use once, few, many or a size class.

>NA|TRBJ1-4|TRBV7-9|TRBD1
TGTGCCAGCAGCGCCTGGACAGGGGGTAATGAAAAACTGTTTTTT
CASSAWTGGNEKLFF
>many|TRBJ2-5|TRBV4-3|NA
TGCGCCAGCAGCCAAGATTGGAGGGAAGAGACCCAGTACTTC
CASSQDWREETQYF
>few|TRBJ2-3|TRBV6-1|TRBD1
TGTGCCAGTTCAGGGGGACAGCGTGGGAATACGCAGTATTTT
CASSGGQRGNTQYF
>NA|TRBJ1-3|TRBV7-8|TRBD1
TGTGCCAGCAGCTTCTTTTTGGACAGGTCTGGAAACACCATATATTTT
CASSFFLDRSGNTIYF
>NA|TRBJ2-7|TRBV15|NA
TGTGCCACCAGCAGTGACCGAGGGGGGTACGAGCAGTACTTC
CATSSDRGGYEQYF
>few|TRBJ2-5|TRBV5-1|NA
TGCGCCAGCAGCCTGATGGGGGATGTGTGGGAGACCCAGTACTTC
CASSLMGDVWETQYF
>many|TRBJ2-7|TRBV7-7|TRBD1
TGTGCCAGCAGCTTAGAACAGGGGAGCTACGAGCAGTACTTC
CASSLEQGSYEQYF
>once|TRBJ1-4|TRBV20-1|NA
TGCAGTGCTAGAGACACAAAGAATGAAAAACTGTTTTTT
CSARDTKNEKLFF
>NA|TRBJ2-7|TRBV28|NA
TGTGCCAGCAGTACCCCGAAGGAAACCTCCTACGAGCAGTACTTC
CASSTPKETSYEQYF
>once|TRBJ2-2|TRBV7-2|NA
TGTGCCAGCAGCCAGGGGGGGTGGAACACCGGGGAGCTGTTTTTT
CASSQGGWNTGELFF
>few|TRBJ2-7|TRBV29-1|TRBD1
TGCAGCGTTGGACAGGGCGTCACCTACGAGCAGTACTTC
CSVGQGVTYEQYF
>few|TRBJ2-1|TRBV19|NA
TGTGCCAGTAGGTCCGACGGCAATGAGCAGTTCTTC
CASRSDGNEQFF
>few|TRBJ2-1|TRBV10-3|TRBD2
TGTGCCATCAGTCTCTTAGCGGGGGCTTACAATGAGCAGTTCTTC
CAISLLAGAYNEQFF
>few|TRBJ2-6|TRBV20-1|NA
TGCAGTGCTAGAGTGGGCGGCGGGGCCAACGTCCTGACTTTC
CSARVGGGANVLTF
>NA|TRBJ2-2|TRBV3-1|TRBD2
TGTGCCAGCAGCCTCGGGACTAGCGGGAGCTTCCCCTCCGGGGAGCTGTTTTTT
CASSLGTSGSFPSGELFF
>few|TRBJ1-2|TRBV7-2|TRBD1
TGTGCCAGCAGCTTAGGGGGACAGCTCTATGGCTACACCTTC
CASSLGGQLYGYTF
>few|TRBJ1-1|TRBV7-2|NA
TGTGCCAGCAGCCATCCCGAGACAGGAAATCGAGCTTTCTTT
CASSHPETGNRAFF
>few|TRBJ2-2|TRBV10-3|NA
TGTGCCATCAGCGACCACAGGGGGGGCACCGGGGAGCTGTTTTTT
CAISDHRGGTGELFF
>few|TRBJ1-1|TRBV5-1|NA
TGCGCCAGCAGCTTGGACAGGGCTGGCACTGAAGCTTTCTTT
CASSLDRAGTEAFF
>few|TRBJ2-3|TRBV4-2|TRBD1
TGTGCCAGCAGCCAAGACGGGACAGCCAAGGGCACAGATACGCAGTATTTT
CASSQDGTAKGTDTQYF
>NA|TRBJ1-5|TRBV10-3|NA
TGTGCCATCAGTGACCGAAGAGAACAGCCCCAGCATTTT
CAISDRREQPQHF
>few|TRBJ2-2|TRBV7-2|NA
TGTGCCAGCAGCTTAATGAACACCGGGGAGCTGTTTTTT
CASSLMNTGELFF
>NA|TRBJ2-7|TRBV11-2|NA
TGTGCCAGCAGCTTAGCCGGGAGAAATCCCTACGAGCAGTACTTC
CASSLAGRNPYEQYF
>few|TRBJ2-3|TRBV6-5|NA
TGTGCCAGCAGTTACTCATCTGGGGTTACGCAGTATTTT
CASSYSSGVTQYF
>many|TRBJ2-1|TRBV5-1|NA
TGCGCCAGCAGCTTGGCCACAGGGAACAATGAGCAGTTCTTC
CASSLATGNNEQFF
>NA|TRBJ2-1|TRBV21-1|NA
TGTGCCGGCAGCAAAGAAGTTGGCAGGGAGTACAATGAGCAGTTCTTC
CAGSKEVGREYNEQFF
>NA|TRBJ1-4|TRBV5-5|NA
TGTGCCAGCAGCTTGGTCGATAATGAAAAACTGTTTTTT
CASSLVDNEKLFF
>NA|TRBJ1-1|TRBV20-1|NA
TGCAGTGCTAGAGATAGGACCGCGATCCTCACTGAAGCTTTCTTT
CSARDRTAILTEAFF
>many|TRBJ2-3|TRBV7-6|TRBD2
TGTGCCAGCAGCTCCGAGGGTAGCGGGGGAATAGATACGCAGTATTTT
CASSSEGSGGIDTQYF
>NA|TRBJ2-3|TRBV20-1|NA
TGCAGTGCTAGTCGGGAGAGGGCAGATACGCAGTATTTT
CSASRERADTQYF
>few|TRBJ2-1|TRBV29-1|NA
TGCAGCGTTGAACTCAACTCCTACAATGAGCAGTTCTTC
CSVELNSYNEQFF
>NA|TRBJ1-6|TRBV3-1|NA
TGTGCCAGCAGCCCCGGGACGAGGAATTCACCCCTCCGCTTT
CASSPGTRNSPLRF
>many|TRBJ2-7|TRBV4-2|TRBD2
TGTGCCAGCAGCCAGGGCGGGACTAACTCCTACGAGCAGTACTTC
CASSQGGTNSYEQYF
>NA|TRBJ2-2|TRBV4-3|NA
TGCGCCAGCAGCCAAAGGTCCTTCGGAGACACCGGGGAGCTGTTTTTT
CASSQRSFGDTGELFF
>many|TRBJ1-5|TRBV28|NA
TGTGCCAGCAGTGCCGGACAGAGAGGACAGCCCCAGCATTTT
CASSAGQRGQPQHF
>NA|TRBJ1-4|TRBV27|TRBD1
TGTGCCAGCAGTCTATCCCGAAGCCAAAACAGGGGTGAAAAACTGTTTTTT
CASSLSRSQNRGEKLFF
>NA|TRBJ2-7|TRBV29-1|TRBD1
TGCAGCGTTGATACTGGACAGGGGATCTCCTACGAGCAGTACTTC
CSVDTGQGISYEQYF
>NA|TRBJ2-2|TRBV20-1|NA
TGCAGTGCTAGATCACAGTCAAAGGGCTACTCCACCGGGGAGCTGTTTTTT
CSARSQSKGYSTGELFF
>once|TRBJ2-1|TRBV3-1|NA
TGTGCCAGCAGCCAAGAGTGGCAGTGTTACATAAATGAGCAGTTCTTC
CASSQEWQCYINEQFF
>NA|TRBJ1-3|TRBV4-2|NA
TGTGCCAGCAGCCCAATATCCTCCCTTGGCCTGGGAAACACCATATATTTT
CASSPISSLGLGNTIYF
>NA|TRBJ2-2|TRBV10-3|NA
TGTGCCCTCCAAGGGGGGCCCGGCGGGGAGCTGTTTTTT
CALQGGPGGELFF
>NA|TRBJ2-3|TRBV20-1|TRBD2
TGCAGTGCAAGGACTAGCGGGGCAATCACAGATACGCAGTATTTT
CSARTSGAITDTQYF
>NA|TRBJ2-7|TRBV6-1|TRBD2
TGTGCCAGCAGTCGACTAGGGACTAGCGTGGTGAGCGAGCAGTACTTC
CASSRLGTSVVSEQYF
>NA|TRBJ2-3|TRBV11-1|TRBD2
TGTGCCAGCAGCCCCCGTGGGCTAGCGGGAACCTTAAGGACAGATACGCAGTATTTT
CASSPRGLAGTLRTDTQYF
>NA|TRBJ2-3|TRBV10-3|NA
TGTGCCATAGACGGGGGCAGGGAACATACGCAGTATTTT
CAIDGGREHTQYF
>NA|TRBJ1-5|TRBV20-1|NA
TGCAGTGCTAGAGACAGGGCCCGGCAGCCCCAGCATTTT
CSARDRARQPQHF
>many|TRBJ2-7|TRBV3-1|TRBD2
TGTGCCAGCAGCCAAGGCGGGGGGTCCTACGAGCAGTACTTC
CASSQGGGSYEQYF
>many|TRBJ2-3|TRBV6-1|TRBD2
TGTGCCAGCAGCTCCTGGACTAGCGGCACAGATACGCAGTATTTT
CASSSWTSGTDTQYF
>NA|TRBJ2-2|TRBV5-4|TRBD1
TGTGCCAGCAGCGTACCGGGACAGGGGGTTACCGGGGAGCTGTTTTTT
CASSVPGQGVTGELFF
>few|TRBJ1-2|TRBV4-3|NA
TGCGCCAGCAGCCAATCTACCACAAAGACCTATGGCTACACCTTC
CASSQSTTKTYGYTF
>few|TRBJ1-1|TRBV20-1|NA
TGCAGTGCTAGAGCTGGACACATGAACACTGAAGCTTTCTTT
CSARAGHMNTEAFF
>many|TRBJ1-1|TRBV29-1|NA
TGCAGCGTTGCAACCAGGTTGGGCACTGAAGCTTTCTTT
CSVATRLGTEAFF
>many|TRBJ2-7|TRBV4-1|NA
TGCGCCAGCAGGCTCCGCCCGGGTTTGACTCCCTACGAGCAGTACTTC
CASRLRPGLTPYEQYF
>many|TRBJ1-1|TRBV7-3|NA
TGTGCCAGCAGCGAAGCCGGGACAGAAGCTTTCTTT
CASSEAGTEAFF
>few|TRBJ1-1|TRBV25-1|NA
TGTGCCAGCAGTGAAAGCATAGGGTGGGCAGGGGCAGGTGAAGCTTTCTTT
CASSESIGWAGAGEAFF